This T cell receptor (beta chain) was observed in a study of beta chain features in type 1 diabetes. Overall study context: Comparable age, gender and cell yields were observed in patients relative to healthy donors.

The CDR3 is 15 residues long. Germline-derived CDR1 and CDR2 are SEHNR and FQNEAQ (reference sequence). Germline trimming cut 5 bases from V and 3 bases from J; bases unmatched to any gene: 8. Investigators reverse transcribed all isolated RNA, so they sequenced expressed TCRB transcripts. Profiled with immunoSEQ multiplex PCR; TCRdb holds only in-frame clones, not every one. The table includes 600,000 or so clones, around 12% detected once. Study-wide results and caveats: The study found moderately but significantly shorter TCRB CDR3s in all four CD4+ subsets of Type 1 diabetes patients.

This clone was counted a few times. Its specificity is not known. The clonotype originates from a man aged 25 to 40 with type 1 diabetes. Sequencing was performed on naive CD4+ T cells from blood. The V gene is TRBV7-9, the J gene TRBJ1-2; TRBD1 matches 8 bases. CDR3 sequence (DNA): TGTGCCAGCAGCGACCGGGACAGGTGGGACTATGGCTACACCTTC. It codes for CASSDRDRWDYGYTF.